This T cell receptor (beta chain) was captured by sequencing in a study of response to subunit inactivated influenza vaccine. On this clonotype: Its cognate antigen is unknown.

Notes on the study in general: Seasonal influenza vaccination, on each occasion, was suggested by the authors to recruit few new T cells.

TCRdb itself ran the RT-PCR reads through MiXCR, one entry per CDR3 protein. The table records about 540,000 distinct CDR3 sequences, around 25% of them present only once. The CDR3 covers 16 residues. The V gene's germline CDR1 is SNHLY and CDR2 FYNNEI. Germline trimming cut 6 bases from V and 3 bases from J; bases unmatched to any gene: 10. These same data were also listed under a study on T cells expressing NK-cell markers. That investigation notes: TCR beta cDNA was made by 5'RACE template switching with UMIs. With respect to HCMV, most of the eight sequenced donors were seropositive, and one was seronegative. An anti-gamma-delta TCR antibody confined sorting to alpha-beta TCR T cells across several of the experiments. Uncertainty persisted over the HCMV specificity of expanded NKG2C+ T cell clones.

The J gene is TRBJ2-7, the V gene TRBV2, with 11 bases matching TRBD2. The material was CD4+ T cells sorted from PBMCs, obtained approximately 13 days after vaccination. This TCR was recovered from a man aged 50 or older who received an inactivated influenza vaccine. CDR3 DNA: TGTGCCAGCAGAAAACCGGGACTAGCGGTACTCTACGAGCAGTACTTC. Translated: CASRKPGLAVLYEQYF.